This T cell receptor (beta chain) comes out of a study of cytotoxic CD8 clonotypes in ibrutinib-treated CLL. Depth targeted 1 in 200,000 to 1 in 1 million T cells, averaging around 9.5x coverage per clonotype. This table comes from immunoSEQ multiplex PCR, and its TCRdb copy is limited to in-frame clones, with some not included. Of 150,000 or so clones listed, over 65% are singletons. Germline CDR1 SGHTA, CDR2 FQGTGA. The V and J ends lost 2 bases and 10 bases, in that order; junction bases with no gene match: 8. CDR3 length: 14 residues. Sequencing used PBMCs, obtained after 12 months of ibrutinib treatment. The source of this sequence is a human donor with chronic lymphocytic leukemia. V gene TRBV7-3 combines with J gene TRBJ1-2; 9 bases map to TRBD1. CDR3 nucleotides: TGTGCCAGCAGCTTACCGGGGACAGGGCCGTCCTACACCTTC. Amino acids: CASSLPGTGPSYTF. Supplemented by reference TRBV7-3 and TRBJ1-2, the full variable domain reads GAGVSQTPSNKVTEKGKYVELRCDPISGHTALYWYRQSLGQGPEFLIYFQGTGAADDSGLPNDRFFAVRPEGSVSTLKIQRTERGDSAVYLCASSLPGTGPSYTFGSGTRLTVV.